The TCR beta chain described here comes from a study of beta chain features in type 1 diabetes. Regarding the study as a whole: Relative to healthy donors, patients appeared to have naive, central memory and Treg TCRB repertoires that were more similar. Significant though moderate, a shortening of TCRB CDR3s appeared in all four CD4+ subsets of Type 1 diabetes patients. The question left open here concerned HLA type influencing TCRB rearrangement.

CDR3 length equals 13 residues. Germline V lookup: CDR1 LGHNA, CDR2 YSLEER. Trimming removed 1 base from V and 9 bases from J, with 12 bases in between. CD4+ cells of the naive, central memory, regulatory and stem cell-like memory types were sorted via CD45RO/CCR7/CD25/CD127/CD95/CD27. Sorting produced populations that all topped 98% purity. Comment on this clone: Antigen specificity is unknown.

Sequencing targeted expressed TCRB transcripts, as all isolated RNA had been reverse transcribed. Here immunoSEQ multiplex PCR was the method, and the copy in TCRdb shows in-frame clones only, minus some. Among over 600,000 clones, around 12% were seen once, and the ten largest hold roughly 0.12%. The source material was naive CD4+ T cells from blood. The chain recombines TRBV4-3 with TRBJ2-5; possibly TRBD2 for D (5 bases). The TCR originated in a man aged 25 to 45 with type 1 diabetes. CDR3 sequence (DNA): TGCGCCAGCAGCCAAGGAACAGTGGAGGCCCAGTACTTC. Amino acids: CASSQGTVEAQYF.